This TCR beta chain emerged from a study of Ad26.COV2.S vaccination and SARS-CoV-2 variants. Indicated treatment: roughly 20 received Ad26.COV2.S at low or high dose, single or two shots; about 5 received placebo; per-sample allocation not given. Samples were taken on day 63 after the first vaccine or placebo injection. Only in-frame clones appear in the TCRdb table, and some are missing; sequencing was by immunoSEQ multiplex PCR. This sample has about 350,000 clones, with about 88% found just once. There are 13 residues in the CDR3. The chain is built from TRBV12-3 or TRBV12-4 and TRBJ2-1; TRBD2 might be the D (6 bases). This material consisted of peripheral blood, taken in a trial of Ad26.COV2.S vaccine versus placebo. The sequence was obtained from a person aged 18-60 years who received the Ad26.COV2.S COVID-19 vaccine or a placebo. In DNA, the CDR3 is TGTGCGATTCAGACTAGGCCCCACAATGAGCAGTTCTTC. Protein: CAIQTRPHNEQFF.